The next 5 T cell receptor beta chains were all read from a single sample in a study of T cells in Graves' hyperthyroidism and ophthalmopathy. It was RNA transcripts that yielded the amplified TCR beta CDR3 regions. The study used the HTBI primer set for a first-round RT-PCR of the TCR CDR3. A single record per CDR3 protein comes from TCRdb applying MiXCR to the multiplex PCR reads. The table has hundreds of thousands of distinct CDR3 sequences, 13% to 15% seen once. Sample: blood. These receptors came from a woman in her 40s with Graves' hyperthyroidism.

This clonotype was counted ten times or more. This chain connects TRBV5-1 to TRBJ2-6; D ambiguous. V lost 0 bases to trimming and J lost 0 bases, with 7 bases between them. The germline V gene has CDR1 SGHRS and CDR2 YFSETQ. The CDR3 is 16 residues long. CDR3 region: CASSLGEASGANVLTF. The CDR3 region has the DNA TGCGCCAGCAGCTTGGGAGAGGCCTCTGGGGCCAACGTCCTGACTTTC.

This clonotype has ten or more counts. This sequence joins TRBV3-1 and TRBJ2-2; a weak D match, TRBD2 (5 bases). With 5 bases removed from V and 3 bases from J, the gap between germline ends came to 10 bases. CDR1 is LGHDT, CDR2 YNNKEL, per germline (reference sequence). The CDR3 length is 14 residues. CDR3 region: CASSEAEHTGELFF. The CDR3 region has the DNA TGTGCCAGCAGCGAAGCGGAACACACCGGGGAGCTGTTTTTT.

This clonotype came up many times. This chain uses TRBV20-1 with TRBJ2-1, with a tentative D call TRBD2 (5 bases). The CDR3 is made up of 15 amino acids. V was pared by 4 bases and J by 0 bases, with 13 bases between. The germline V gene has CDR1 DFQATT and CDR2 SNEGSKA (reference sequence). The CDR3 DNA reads TGCAGTGCTACGTCAGCGGACCACTCCTACAATGAGCAGTTCTTC. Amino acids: CSATSADHSYNEQFF.

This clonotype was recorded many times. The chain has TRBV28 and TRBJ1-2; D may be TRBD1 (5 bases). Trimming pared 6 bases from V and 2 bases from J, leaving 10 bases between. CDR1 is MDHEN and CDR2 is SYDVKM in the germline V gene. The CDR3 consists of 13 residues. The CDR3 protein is CASRDTGNYGYTF. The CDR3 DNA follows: TGTGCCAGCAGGGACACAGGAAACTATGGCTACACCTTC.

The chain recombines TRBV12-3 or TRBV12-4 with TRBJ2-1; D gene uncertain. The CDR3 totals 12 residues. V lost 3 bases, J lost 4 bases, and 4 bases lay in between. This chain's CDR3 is CASSFVYNEQFF. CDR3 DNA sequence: TGTGCCAGCAGTTTCGTTTACAATGAGCAGTTCTTC.